What follows are 28 T cell receptor beta chains derived from one specimen sequenced in a study of cytomegalovirus exposure and HLA in healthy donors. The PCR contained 60 Vbeta and 13 Jbeta primers. Assay used: immunoSEQ multiplex PCR; TCRdb lists only in-frame clones, some missing. The data hold about 76,000 clones, with around four fifths observed a single time. The sequencing input was PBMCs. The receptors shown here come from a woman aged 40-49 years in good health and CMV-seropositive.

By share, this clone counts as medium-sized (0.01 to 0.1%). V gene TRBV27 combines with J gene TRBJ2-7; the D gene is possibly TRBD2 (6 bases). V was shortened by 10 bases and J by 7 bases, with 20 bases between the two germline ends. Germline loops: CDR1 MNHEY, CDR2 SMNVEV (reference sequence). The CDR3 is 13 amino acids. The CDR3 loop reads CATSSTAAGEQYF. DNA of the CDR3: TGTGCCACCTCATCGACAGCGGCGGGAGAGCAGTACTTC.

This chain links TRBV4-1 with TRBJ2-5, with D perhaps being TRBD1 or TRBD2 (7 bases each). V was clipped by 5 bases and J by 3 bases, with 16 bases between them. This CDR3 contains 15 residues. Germline V gene lookup returns CDR1 MGHRA and CDR2 YSYEKL. CDR3 DNA sequence: TGCGCCAGCAGCAAAGGGGGCGGGGGCGAAGAGACCCAGTACTTC. Translated, it gives CASSKGGGGEETQYF.

The chain couples TRBV19 to TRBJ1-2; D is uncertain. Deletions cut 7 bases from V and 5 bases from J, with 11 bases between. Germline-derived CDR1 and CDR2 are LNHDA and SQIVND (reference sequence). This CDR3 is built from 12 residues. For the CDR3, the DNA is TGTGCCAGTAAGGACGGGAAGTATGGCTACACCTTC. This translates into CASKDGKYGYTF.

For the CDR3, the DNA is TGTGCCAGCAGTACCATACAGGGATATTATAGAAACACCATATATTTT. Its protein is CASSTIQGYYRNTIYF. The chain recombines TRBV28 with TRBJ1-3; TRBD1 might be the D (6 bases). V lost 5 bases and J lost 5, with 19 bases in between. This CDR3 is 16 amino acids long. The germline V gene has CDR1 MDHEN and CDR2 SYDVKM. Looking up the rest from reference TRBV28 and TRBJ1-3 gives the full variable domain: DVKVTQSSRYLVKRTGEKVFLECVQDMDHENMFWYRQDPGLGLRLIYFSYDVKMKEKGDIPEGYSVSREKKERFSLILESASTNQTSMYLCASSTIQGYYRNTIYFGEGSWLTVV.

The genes are TRBV30 and TRBJ2-3, with TRBD2 matching 9 bases. J was trimmed by 4 bases and V by 5 bases; bases with no gene match: 13. The CDR3 spans 16 residues. CDR1 and CDR2 (germline): GTSNPN, SVGIG (reference sequence). The CDR3 DNA sequence: TGTGCCTGGGGACCGAAGGGCGGGGGGGCCGCAGATACGCAGTATTTT. Its translation is CAWGPKGGGAADTQYF.

In DNA form, the CDR3 reads TGTGCCAGCAGCTCTGTAAGCGTTAACACCGGGGAGCTGTTTTTT. It is translated as CASSSVSVNTGELFF. This chain joins TRBV7-8 and TRBJ2-2; D call uncertain. Germline CDR1 is SGHVS and CDR2 is FQNEAQ. The CDR3 is 15 amino acids. Trimming pared 4 bases from V and 2 bases from J, leaving 11 bases between.

This chain links TRBV5-1 with TRBJ1-4, with 9 bases identical to TRBD1. Looked up from germline, CDR1 is SGHRS and CDR2 is YFSETQ. V was pared by 5 bases and J by 5 bases, with 7 bases of the junction left unmatched. This CDR3 is 15 amino acids long. The CDR3 region has the DNA TGCGCCAGCAGTTTTGGAGGGACAGGGAATGAAAAACTGTTTTTT. Translating it yields CASSFGGTGNEKLFF.

The chain recombines TRBV11-2 with TRBJ2-5; 10 bases map to TRBD2. CDR3 length equals 19 residues. Germline CDR1 reads SGHAT; CDR2 reads FQNNGV. The V and J ends lost 3 bases and 0 bases, in that order; junction bases with no gene match: 13. The CDR3 is CASSFGGASGGGYQETQYF. The CDR3 DNA sequence: TGTGCCAGCAGCTTCGGGGGCGCCAGCGGGGGGGGGTACCAAGAGACCCAGTACTTC. Combining the CDR3 with reference TRBV11-2 and TRBJ2-5 gives the whole variable domain EAGVAQSPRYKIIEKRQSVAFWCNPISGHATLYWYQQILGQGPKLLIQFQNNGVVDDSQLPKDRFSAERLKGVDSTLKIQPAKLEDSAVYLCASSFGGASGGGYQETQYFGPGTRLLVL.

V and J are TRBV7-3 and TRBJ2-2; 8 bases align to TRBD2. The CDR3 has 17 amino acids. Germline CDR1 reads SGHTA; CDR2 reads FQGTGA. V lost 5 bases and J lost 4; bases outside the gene matches: 12. CDR3 nucleotides: TGTGCCAGCAGCCTCCGGGGCGGGGGGCTGGGCACCGGGGAGCTGTTTTTT. Its translation is CASSLRGGGLGTGELFF.

The chain has TRBV27 and TRBJ2-1; tentative D call: TRBD1 (6 bases). Trimming took off 8 bases at V and 8 bases at J, with 22 bases between the two ends. The germline V gene has CDR1 MNHEY and CDR2 SMNVEV (reference sequence). This CDR3 is built from 15 residues. CDR3 sequence: CASSVYESGDDEQFF. CDR3 coding DNA: TGTGCCAGCTCAGTTTATGAATCAGGGGACGATGAGCAGTTCTTC.

A single count supports this clone. This chain joins TRBV28 and TRBJ2-7; 12 nucleotides line up with TRBD1. This CDR3 is 16 amino acids long. Germline V gene sequence: CDR1 MDHEN, CDR2 SYDVKM. V shed 4 bases and J 4 bases; nucleotides not matched to a gene: 8. CDR3 sequence (DNA): TGTGCCAGCAGTTCACCGGGACAGGGGGCTGGGTACGAGCAGTACTTC. Translation: CASSSPGQGAGYEQYF.

This clone was seen a handful of times. This chain links TRBV7-8 with TRBJ1-6, with D uncertain. This CDR3 is built from 16 residues. The germline V and J ends were trimmed by 7 bases and 1 base, with 14 bases remaining between them. In germline, CDR1 is SGHVS, CDR2 FQNEAQ. The CDR3: CASTPSRVSYNSPLHF. The DNA for the CDR3 is TGTGCCAGCACCCCTAGTCGGGTATCCTATAATTCACCCCTCCACTTT.

This chain connects TRBV5-6 to TRBJ1-5; no definite D call. This CDR3 is 12 amino acids long. CDR1 SGHDT and CDR2 YYEEEE come from the germline V gene. V gave up 4 bases and J gave up 0 bases, with 2 bases separating them. CDR3 loop: CASSLSNQPQHF. The CDR3 coding sequence is TGTGCCAGCAGCCTTAGCAATCAGCCCCAGCATTTT.

This clone was recorded only once. The chain joins TRBV7-2 to TRBJ2-5, with TRBD2 matching over 10 bases. This CDR3 has 16 residues. V trimming: 2 bases; J trimming: 1 base; junction bases outside the gene matches: 4. Germline V gives CDR1 SGHTA, CDR2 FQGNSA. The CDR3 nucleotides read TGTGCCAGCAGCTTAAGTTTAGCGGGGGGCCAAGAGACCCAGTACTTC. The encoded protein is CASSLSLAGGQETQYF.

The rearrangement joins TRBV18 to TRBJ1-1; TRBD1 matches 9 bases. V was clipped by 4 bases and J by 5 bases; unmatched bases: 14. This CDR3 spans 17 amino acids. Looked up from germline, CDR1 is KGHSH and CDR2 is LQKENI. The CDR3 nucleotides read TGTGCCAGCTCACAGGGACAGGGTGGTCTCGTAGGGACTGAAGCTTTCTTT. Its translation is CASSQGQGGLVGTEAFF.

The chain uses TRBV9 and TRBJ2-1; D unresolved. Germline assignment: CDR1 SGDLS and CDR2 YYNGEE. V dropped 0 bases and J dropped 0 bases, with 10 bases sitting between them. This CDR3 contains 16 residues. The CDR3 protein is CASSVATPPSYNEQFF. The CDR3 nucleotides read TGTGCCAGCAGCGTAGCTACTCCCCCCTCCTACAATGAGCAGTTCTTC.

This clone was observed a few times. This chain joins TRBV28 and TRBJ2-7; D not certain. Trimming shortened V by 7 bases and J by 1 base, and 14 bases separated the two germline ends. The CDR3 spans 14 residues. Germline V gene data show CDR1 as MDHEN and CDR2 as SYDVKM. DNA of the CDR3: TGTGCCAGCAACCTCCAAGTACAGTCCTACGAGCAGTACTTC. Its translation is CASNLQVQSYEQYF.

This chain connects TRBV28 to TRBJ1-2, with 8 bases fitting TRBD1. The V gene end was trimmed by 2 bases and the J gene end by 2 bases; junction bases not matched to a gene: 4. This CDR3 contains 15 residues. In germline, CDR1 is MDHEN, CDR2 SYDVKM. Here the CDR3 DNA reads TGTGCCAGCAGTTTACTCAGGACAGGGAACTATGGCTACACCTTC. Amino acids: CASSLLRTGNYGYTF.

The V call is TRBV15, the J call TRBJ2-7, with TRBD1 matching 9 bases. This CDR3 contains 14 residues. The ends lost 0 bases at V and 7 bases at J; junction bases unmatched: 4. Germline CDR1 reads LNHNV; CDR2 reads YYDKDF (reference sequence). CDR3 region: CATSREQGAGEQYF. DNA of the CDR3: TGTGCCACCAGCAGAGAACAGGGGGCCGGGGAGCAGTACTTC. Full variable domain (outside the CDR3, taken from reference TRBV15 and TRBJ2-7): DAMVIQNPRYQVTQFGKPVTLSCSQTLNHNVMYWYQQKSSQAPKLLFHYYDKDFNNEADTPDNFQSRRPNTSFCFLDIRSPGLGDTAMYLCATSREQGAGEQYFGPGTRLTVT.

The DNA for the CDR3 is TGTGCCAGCAGCCAGCTAGACCGGACTAGCGGCACCGGGGAGCTGTTTTTT. It codes for CASSQLDRTSGTGELFF. The V and J genes are TRBV5-4 and TRBJ2-2, with TRBD2 identical over 10 bases. Looked up from germline, CDR1 is SGHNT and CDR2 is YYREEE (reference sequence). After removal of 4 bases from V and 4 bases from J, the junction contained 10 bases not matched to a gene. CDR3 length: 17 residues.

The chain links TRBV28 to TRBJ1-2, with 8 bases matching TRBD1. Unmatched junction bases numbered 10, after V lost 7 bases and J lost 6 bases. The germline V gene encodes CDR1 MDHEN and CDR2 SYDVKM. The length of the CDR3 is 14 residues. Written as DNA, the CDR3 is TGTGCCAGCACCCCCCCGGACAGGGTGGATGGCTACACCTTC. It codes for CASTPPDRVDGYTF.

Details on this clone: A read error may produce the germline difference seen at one junction end. The gene calls are TRBV7-9 and TRBJ2-7, with D possibly being TRBD1 (5 bases). This CDR3 comprises 14 residues. From germline, CDR1 is SEHNR and CDR2 FQNEAQ (reference sequence). CDR3 amino acids: CSSSQGPRAYEQYF. The DNA of the CDR3 is TGTTCCAGCAGCCAAGGCCCCAGGGCCTACGAGCAGTACTTC.

This rearrangement joins TRBV23-1 to TRBJ2-6, with D perhaps TRBD2 (5 bases). TRBV23-1 carries the ORF label, with uncertain function. The CDR3 contains 18 residues. Trimming took off 0 bases at V and 0 bases at J, with 12 bases between the two ends. The CDR3 loop reads CASSQSRTPNSGANVLTF. The CDR3 DNA reads as TGCGCCAGCAGTCAATCTCGGACTCCGAACTCTGGGGCCAACGTCCTGACTTTC.

The J gene is TRBJ2-7, the V gene TRBV29-1, with 9 nucleotides matching TRBD1. The CDR3 loop spans 13 amino acids. CDR1 is SQVTM, CDR2 ANQGSEA, per germline. J was trimmed by 6 bases and V by 4 bases; bases with no gene match: 7. In nucleotides, the CDR3 is TGCAGCGTTGGGGACAGGGAGTCGACCGAGCAGTACTTC. Protein: CSVGDRESTEQYF.

This chain connects TRBV10-3 to TRBJ1-2, with TRBD1 matching 11 bases. The CDR3 contains 14 residues. Trimming took 4 bases from V and 6 from J; bases not matched to a gene: 4. Germline V CDR1 and CDR2: ENHRY, SYGVKD. CDR3 sequence (DNA): TGTGCCATCAGTGTGGGACAGGGGGATAATGGCTACACCTTC. Its translation: CAISVGQGDNGYTF.

This clone was recorded once. The rearrangement joins TRBV4-2 to TRBJ2-7, with 9 bases matching TRBD2. V dropped 0 bases and J dropped 2; count of bases not matched to a gene: 2. The CDR3 totals 15 residues. In germline, CDR1 is LGHNA, CDR2 YNFKEQ. The CDR3 coding sequence is TGTGCCAGCAGCCAAGATCAGCGGGGGGCCTACGAGCAGTACTTC. Amino acid sequence: CASSQDQRGAYEQYF.

The chain is built from TRBV18 and TRBJ2-7; 7 nucleotides match TRBD1. The germline CDR1 and CDR2 sequences are KGHSH and LQKENI. The J segment lost 3 bases and the V segment lost 5 bases, leaving 4 bases of the junction unmatched. The CDR3 extends over 13 amino acids. The CDR3 spells CASSADRDYEQYF. In DNA form, the CDR3 reads TGTGCCAGCTCAGCAGACAGGGACTACGAGCAGTACTTC.

The chain has TRBV27 and TRBJ1-5; 10 nucleotides line up with TRBD1. Germline CDR1 is MNHEY and CDR2 is SMNVEV (reference sequence). The CDR3 has 16 amino acids. V lost 6 bases to trimming and J lost 1 base; unmatched junction nucleotides: 6. The CDR3 bases are TGTGCCAGCAGAGGACAGGGGGGCACAAGCAATCAGCCCCAGCATTTT. This gives the protein CASRGQGGTSNQPQHF.